This is a list of T cell receptor beta chains from one sample in a study of OX40 agonist ivuxolimab in advanced cancers. TCRdb's table, derived via immunoSEQ multiplex PCR, lists solely in-frame clones and lacks some. This table holds 80,000 to 95,000 clones, about 91% found once. Sequenced material: CD4+ or CD8+ T cells sorted from blood, taken in a trial of the OX40 agonist ivuxolimab. The origin of the receptors is an adult with an advanced solid tumor such as melanoma, head and neck, liver or kidney cancer. Both conserved end residues are part of each CDR3. A D gene is named only where the DNA matches it firmly. Clone size is shown for a subset of rows, as once, few, many or a class of expanded clone.

>TRBJ2-7|-|TRBV21-1|-
CASSKWEGLRGEQYF
TGTGCCAGCAGCAAATGGGAAGGGCTGAGGGGCGAGCAGTACTTC
>TRBJ2-2|-|TRBV5-1|-
CASSGTVSLTGELFF
TGCGCCAGCAGCGGTACAGTCAGTCTAACCGGGGAGCTGTTTTTT
>TRBJ2-1|-|TRBV27|TRBD1
CASSDPGQGQFF
TGTGCCAGCAGTGATCCGGGACAGGGGCAGTTCTTC
>TRBJ2-2|-|TRBV5-1|-
CASSLTFTGELFF
TGCGCCAGCAGCTTGACTTTCACCGGGGAGCTGTTTTTT
>TRBJ2-7|once|TRBV2|-
CASGASEQYF
TGTGCCAGCGGAGCAAGCGAGCAGTACTTC
>TRBJ2-3|-|TRBV5-1|TRBD2
CASRGGPSTDTQYF
TGCGCCAGCCGGGGGGGGCCTAGCACAGATACGCAGTATTTT
>TRBJ2-3|-|TRBV18|TRBD2
CASSPVTSGPDTQYF
TGTGCCAGCTCACCAGTAACTAGCGGACCAGATACGCAGTATTTT
>TRBJ2-5|-|TRBV4-2|TRBD2
CASSQELAGVRRTQYF
TGTGCCAGCAGCCAAGAACTAGCGGGAGTTCGAAGAACCCAGTACTTC
>TRBJ2-7|-|TRBV5-4|TRBD2
CASSPGLAGGPYEQYF
TGTGCCAGCAGCCCGGGACTAGCGGGAGGTCCCTACGAGCAGTACTTC
>TRBJ1-6|-|TRBV5-1|-
CASSLAGEGPLHF
TGCGCCAGCAGCTTAGCAGGGGAGGGGCCCCTCCACTTT
>TRBJ1-6|-|TRBV15|-
CATSRDLGMGSPLHF
TGTGCCACCAGCAGAGATCTCGGTATGGGTTCACCCCTCCACTTT
>TRBJ1-2|-|TRBV20-1|TRBD1
CSALQGERYTF
TGCAGTGCCCTACAGGGGGAACGCTACACCTTC
>TRBJ2-5|-|TRBV19|-
CASSKGDQETQYF
TGTGCCAGTAGTAAAGGAGATCAAGAGACCCAGTACTTC
>TRBJ1-2|-|TRBV5-1|-
CASSTLGQNLGGYTF
TGCGCCAGCAGCACACTCGGACAGAACCTCGGCGGCTACACCTTC
>TRBJ2-5|-|TRBV9|-
CASSRDGGPGLQYF
TGTGCCAGCAGCCGGGACGGGGGGCCCGGACTCCAGTACTTC